A selection of T cell receptor beta chains follows, all from one sample in a study of blood T cell repertoires in COVID-19. Data came from immunoSEQ multiplex PCR; TCRdb stores just in-frame clones and leaves some out. Counted here are approximately 200,000 clones, 81% occurring once; the ten biggest clones make up about 10%. The sample taken for sequencing was PBMCs or T cells enriched from blood (not recorded which). Receptor source: a man aged 35-49 years who had recovered from COVID-19. The CDR3 runs from the conserved cysteine through the conserved F or W. Fields, in order: J gene, clone size, D gene, V gene, CDR3 protein, CDR3 DNA. D genes are given only for firm matches. Expanded clones get a size class; other rows say once, few or many, or leave the size out.

TRBJ2-7 . . TRBV11-2 CASSYAGAPGEQYF TGTGCCAGCAGCTACGCAGGGGCCCCCGGGGAGCAGTACTTC
TRBJ2-7 few . TRBV21-1 CASSRWLAGGRSYEQYF TGTGCCAGCAGCAGATGGTTAGCGGGAGGGCGCTCCTACGAGCAGTACTTC
TRBJ2-1 once . TRBV11-2 CASSSVNSYNEQFF TGTGCCAGCAGCTCGGTGAACTCCTACAATGAGCAGTTCTTC
TRBJ1-3 . . TRBV5-8 CASSSGQRKGNTIYF TGTGCCAGCAGCTCTGGACAGCGCAAGGGAAACACCATATATTTT
TRBJ1-5 . TRBD1 TRBV15 CATSREDRGYQPQHF TGTGCCACCAGCAGAGAGGACAGGGGATATCAGCCCCAGCATTTT
TRBJ2-5 . TRBD2 TRBV6-7 CASSITTSATETQYF TGTGCCAGCAGTATCACGACTAGCGCCACGGAGACCCAGTACTTC
TRBJ1-4 . TRBD1 TRBV6-5 CASSSGQREKLFF TGTGCCAGCAGTTCGGGACAGAGGGAAAAACTGTTTTTT
TRBJ2-1 . TRBD2 TRBV27 CASSDLGTRAYNEQFF TGTGCCAGCAGCGACCTCGGGACTAGGGCCTACAATGAGCAGTTCTTC
TRBJ2-7 . . TRBV9 CASSVGGGTPSYEQYF TGTGCCAGCAGCGTAGGAGGCGGGACCCCCTCCTACGAGCAGTACTTC
TRBJ1-2 once . TRBV6-2/TRBV6-3 CASSYPGAYGYTF TGTGCCAGCAGTTACCCCGGAGCTTATGGCTACACCTTC
TRBJ2-1 . . TRBV5-1 CASSLAWEQFF TGCGCCAGCAGTCTAGCATGGGAGCAGTTCTTC
TRBJ2-7 . TRBD1 TRBV5-1 CASSATGGSYEQYF TGCGCCAGCAGCGCAACAGGGGGCTCCTACGAGCAGTACTTC
TRBJ2-1 . . TRBV6-5 CASSPGLNEQFF TGTGCCAGCAGTCCCGGACTCAATGAGCAGTTCTTC
TRBJ2-7 few TRBD2 TRBV6-5 CASSLEGLAAYEQYF TGTGCCAGCAGTTTAGAGGGACTAGCGGCCTACGAGCAGTACTTC
TRBJ1-3 . . TRBV27 CASSSPGNTIYF TGTGCCAGCAGTTCGCCAGGAAACACTATATATTTT
TRBJ2-7 . TRBD1 TRBV5-4 CASSPDRDKGYEQYF TGTGCCAGCAGCCCGGACAGGGATAAAGGTTACGAGCAGTACTTC
TRBJ2-1 . . TRBV5-1 CASSPLGTFNEQFF TGCGCCAGCAGCCCGCTCGGGACTTTCAATGAGCAGTTCTTC
TRBJ2-2 . . TRBV19 CASSPLARAQTGELFF TGTGCCAGTAGCCCACTCGCGAGGGCGCAAACAGGGGAGCTGTTTTTT
TRBJ1-1 . . TRBV5-1 CASTQAPNTEAFF TGCGCCAGCACACAGGCCCCCAACACTGAAGCTTTCTTT
TRBJ2-7 . TRBD1 TRBV6-5 CASRLGQGTYEQYF TGTGCCAGCCGACTAGGACAGGGCACCTACGAGCAGTACTTC
TRBJ2-6 . TRBD1 TRBV7-3 CASSLARGRAGPGANVLTF TGTGCCAGCAGCTTAGCCAGGGGGCGCGCAGGGCCTGGGGCCAACGTCCTGACTTTC
TRBJ2-7 . . TRBV10-2 CASSSTAYEQYF TGCGCCAGCAGCTCGACAGCATACGAGCAGTACTTC
TRBJ1-1 . TRBD1 TRBV18 CASSPGQGAAEAFF TGTGCCAGCTCACCCGGACAGGGGGCCGCTGAAGCTTTCTTT
TRBJ1-4 . TRBD1 TRBV18 CASSPLSTGGNEKLFF TGTGCCAGCTCACCCTTGTCAACAGGGGGCAATGAAAAACTGTTTTTT
TRBJ2-2 . TRBD2 TRBV30 CAWQIVQLAGNTGELFF TGTGCCTGGCAAATTGTCCAACTAGCGGGAAACACCGGGGAGCTGTTTTTT
TRBJ1-1 . TRBD1 TRBV9 CASSVGGQLLNTEAFF TGTGCCAGCAGCGTAGGGGGACAGCTACTGAACACTGAAGCTTTCTTT
TRBJ2-5 many TRBD2 TRBV5-6 CASSPGTSEETQYF TGTGCCAGCAGTCCCGGGACTAGCGAAGAGACCCAGTACTTC
TRBJ1-2 . TRBD1 TRBV10-3 CAISAGQGLGGYTF TGTGCCATCAGTGCGGGACAGGGCTTGGGTGGCTACACCTTC
TRBJ1-2 . TRBD1 TRBV27 CASSLSIDRGYGYTF TGTGCCAGCAGTTTATCGATAGACAGGGGCTATGGCTACACCTTC
TRBJ2-7 once TRBD2 TRBV7-8 CASSYSSGTYEQYF TGTGCCAGCAGCTATTCCAGCGGGACCTACGAGCAGTACTTC
TRBJ2-5 . . TRBV9 CASSPQVAGSGTQYF TGTGCCAGCAGCCCCCAGGTGGCGGGCAGTGGGACCCAGTACTTC
TRBJ1-2 . TRBD1 TRBV2 CASSDLPGGGGLGGYTF TGTGCCAGCAGCGACCTCCCAGGTGGAGGGGGCTTAGGGGGCTACACCTTC
TRBJ1-2 . . TRBV5-6 CASSWGSDSAINYGYTF TGTGCCAGCAGCTGGGGATCCGACAGCGCGATAAACTATGGCTACACCTTC
TRBJ2-7 . TRBD1 TRBV11-2 CASSFSVGQGYEQYF TGTGCCAGCAGCTTCTCCGTGGGACAGGGCTACGAGCAGTACTTC
TRBJ2-7 . . TRBV18 CASSPSTREQYF TGTGCCAGCTCACCGTCGACTCGGGAGCAGTACTTC
TRBJ2-7 . TRBD2 TRBV30 CAWSTSGGYEQYF TGTGCCTGGAGTACTAGCGGGGGCTACGAGCAGTACTTC
TRBJ1-2 . . TRBV30 CAWSVQVHGYTF TGTGCCTGGAGTGTACAGGTCCATGGCTACACCTTC
TRBJ2-7 . . TRBV2 CATLEAGAPSYEQYF TGTGCCACCCTCGAGGCGGGGGCTCCATCCTACGAGCAGTACTTC
TRBJ1-1 . . TRBV5-1 CASSWGVGTEAFF TGCGCCAGCAGCTGGGGGGTTGGCACTGAAGCTTTCTTT
TRBJ2-1 . TRBD2 TRBV2 CASSGELAGGPNEQFF TGTGCCAGCAGTGGTGAACTAGCGGGAGGGCCCAATGAGCAGTTCTTC
TRBJ1-3 . TRBD1 TRBV18 CASSSKGPGQGRNTIYF TGTGCCAGCTCATCGAAGGGCCCGGGACAGGGTAGAAACACCATATATTTT
TRBJ1-2 once . TRBV11-1 CASSYGLGGTGYTF TGTGCCAGCAGCTACGGGCTGGGGGGGACTGGCTACACCTTC
TRBJ1-2 . . TRBV28 CASSLGGYRSYGYTF TGTGCCAGCAGTTTAGGGGGGTACCGGAGCTATGGCTACACCTTC
TRBJ1-2 . . TRBV9 CASSPDSEGYTF TGTGCCAGCAGCCCAGATTCAGAAGGCTACACCTTC
TRBJ1-5 . . TRBV12-5 CASGLVYSRSNQPQHF TGTGCTAGTGGTTTGGTGTACTCACGCAGCAATCAGCCCCAGCATTTT
TRBJ2-7 . TRBD2 TRBV12-3/TRBV12-4 CASTPSGSYEQYF TGTGCCAGCACCCCTAGCGGCTCCTACGAGCAGTACTTC
TRBJ2-2 . . TRBV3-1/TRBV3-2 CASSDQGAGELFF TGTGCCAGCAGCGATCAGGGCGCCGGGGAGCTGTTTTTT
TRBJ1-3 . . TRBV18 CASSRETGNTIYF TGTGCCAGCTCACGGGAGACTGGAAACACCATATATTTT
TRBJ1-1 few TRBD1 TRBV30 CACRQGRNTEAFF TGTGCCTGTCGACAGGGGAGAAACACTGAAGCTTTCTTT
TRBJ1-4 . . TRBV18 CASSLRQQLGEKLFF TGTGCCAGCTCACTAAGACAACAATTAGGTGAAAAACTGTTTTTT
TRBJ2-1 . . TRBV3-1/TRBV3-2 CASSQVGFEHHEQFF TGTGCCAGCAGCCAAGTCGGTTTCGAGCACCATGAGCAGTTCTTC
TRBJ1-5 . TRBD1 TRBV6-6 CASSRSGGPTQPQHF TGTGCCAGCAGCCGATCAGGGGGCCCCACTCAGCCCCAGCATTTT
TRBJ1-5 . . TRBV11-2 CASSLGGAQPQHF TGTGCCAGCAGCTTAGGAGGAGCTCAGCCCCAGCATTTT
TRBJ2-5 . . TRBV6-5 CASSTGFVRETQYF TGTGCCAGCAGTACAGGGTTTGTTAGAGAGACCCAGTACTTC